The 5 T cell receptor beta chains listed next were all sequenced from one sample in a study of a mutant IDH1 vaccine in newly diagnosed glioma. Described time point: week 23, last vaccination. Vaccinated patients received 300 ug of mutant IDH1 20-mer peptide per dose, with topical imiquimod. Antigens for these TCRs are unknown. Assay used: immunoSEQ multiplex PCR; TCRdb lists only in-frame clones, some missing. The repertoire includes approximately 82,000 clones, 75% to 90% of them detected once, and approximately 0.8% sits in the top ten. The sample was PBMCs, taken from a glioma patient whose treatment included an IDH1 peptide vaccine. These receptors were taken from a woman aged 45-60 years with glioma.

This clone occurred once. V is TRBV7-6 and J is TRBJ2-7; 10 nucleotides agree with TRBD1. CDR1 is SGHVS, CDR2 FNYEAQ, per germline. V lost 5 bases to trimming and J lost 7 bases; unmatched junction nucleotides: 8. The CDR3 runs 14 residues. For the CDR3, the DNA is TGTGCCAGCAGCCGACAAGACAGGGGGCGGGAGCAGTACTTC. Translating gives CASSRQDRGREQYF.

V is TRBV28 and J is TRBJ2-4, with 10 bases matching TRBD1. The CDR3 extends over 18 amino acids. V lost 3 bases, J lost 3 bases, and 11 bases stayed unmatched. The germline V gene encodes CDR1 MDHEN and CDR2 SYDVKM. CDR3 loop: CASSFYSAGTGDKNIQYF. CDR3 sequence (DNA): TGTGCCAGCAGTTTTTATTCGGCTGGGACAGGGGACAAAAACATTCAGTACTTC.

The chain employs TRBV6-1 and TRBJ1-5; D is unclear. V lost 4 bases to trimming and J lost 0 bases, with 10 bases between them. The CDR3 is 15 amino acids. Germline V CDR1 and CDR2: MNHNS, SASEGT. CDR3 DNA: TGTGCCAGCAGTGTTTACGACGATAGCAATCAGCCCCAGCATTTT. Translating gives CASSVYDDSNQPQHF.

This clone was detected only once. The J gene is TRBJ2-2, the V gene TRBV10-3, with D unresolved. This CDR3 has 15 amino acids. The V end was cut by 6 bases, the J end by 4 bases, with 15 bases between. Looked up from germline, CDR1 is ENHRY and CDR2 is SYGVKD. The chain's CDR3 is CAIRQLRVGTGELFF. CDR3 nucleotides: TGTGCCATCAGGCAGCTAAGGGTTGGCACCGGGGAGCTGTTTTTT.

CDR3 coding DNA: TGTGCCAGCAGCTTGGGGGGGCTCAGCGGCACAGATACGCAGTATTTT. As protein: CASSLGGLSGTDTQYF. The chain employs TRBV5-4 and TRBJ2-3; a weak D match, TRBD1 (6 bases). Trimming took off 0 bases at V and 1 base at J, with 12 bases between the two ends. This CDR3 spans 16 amino acids. The germline gives CDR1 SGHNT, CDR2 YYREEE (reference sequence).